The present T cell receptor (beta chain) was sequenced within a study of cytomegalovirus exposure and HLA in healthy donors. This clone was picked up a small number of times. Each donor was nominally healthy when sampled (though unrecorded immune exposures were likely). This PCR relied on a set of 60 Vbeta primers and 13 Jbeta primers. The table came from immunoSEQ multiplex PCR; TCRdb's copy has only in-frame clones and leaves some out. The repertoire holds 130,000 or so clones, with 8% to 9.5% as singletons. The receptor was derived from a man between 35 and 55 years old in good health and CMV-seronegative. The specimen was PBMCs.

The CDR3 bases are TGCGCCAGCAGCTGGACAGGGGACTTCGAGCAGTACTTC. As protein: CASSWTGDFEQYF. The rearrangement uses TRBV5-1 and TRBJ2-7; 9 bases align to TRBD1. Germline assignment: CDR1 SGHRS and CDR2 YFSETQ. The junction had 4 bases not matched to a gene; V was cut back by 3 bases and J by 6 bases. The CDR3 is made up of 13 amino acids. The complete variable domain, with remaining parts taken from reference TRBV5-1 and TRBJ2-7, reads KAGVTQTPRYLIKTRGQQVTLSCSPISGHRSVSWYQQTPGQGLQFLFEYFSETQRNKGNFPGRFSGRQFSNSRSEMNVSTLELGDSALYLCASSWTGDFEQYFGPGTRLTVT.